The rows below give T cell receptor beta chains drawn from one sample of a study of tumor-infiltrating lymphocytes in primary liver carcinoma. TCRdb reprocessed the multiplex PCR reads with MiXCR, giving one entry per CDR3 protein. The sample lists just under 95,000 distinct CDR3 sequences; just under 70% were seen once. The sample was tumor-adjacent normal liver tissue. The receptors derive from a man between 35 and 55 years old with primary liver carcinoma and hepatitis B virus infection. Each CDR3 is given with its conserved first and last residue. D genes are given only for firm matches. Only part of the rows carry a size: once, few, many, or a class if the clone is expanded.

cdr3_length: 14; d_call: .; v_call: TRBV11-2; j_call: TRBJ2-7; clone_size: .; cdr3_nt: TGTACCAGCAGCTTCAAGGGACATATATACGAGCATTACTTC; cdr3_aa: CTSSFKGHIYEHYF
cdr3_length: 12; d_call: TRBD1; v_call: TRBV20-1; j_call: TRBJ1-5; clone_size: .; cdr3_nt: TGCAGTCCGGGACAGAGCAATCAGCCCCAGCATTTT; cdr3_aa: CSPGQSNQPQHF
cdr3_length: 12; d_call: TRBD1; v_call: TRBV20-1; j_call: TRBJ2-7; clone_size: few; cdr3_nt: TGCAGTGCTTATACAGGGGGCTCCGAGCAGTACTTC; cdr3_aa: CSAYTGGSEQYF
cdr3_length: 16; d_call: .; v_call: TRBV29-1; j_call: TRBJ1-2; clone_size: .; cdr3_nt: TGTAGCGTCGCAACCCTATCGGACAAGGGGCCGAATGGCTGCACCTTC; cdr3_aa: CSVATLSDKGPNGCTF
cdr3_length: 15; d_call: .; v_call: TRBV7-9; j_call: TRBJ1-4; clone_size: .; cdr3_nt: TGTGCCAGCAGACTCGCGACAGAAAGTAATGAAAAACTGTTATTT; cdr3_aa: CASRLATESNEKLLF
cdr3_length: 13; d_call: .; v_call: TRBV6-4; j_call: TRBJ2-2; clone_size: .; cdr3_nt: TGTGCCAGCAGTGACGCAGACACCGGGGTGCTGTTTTTT; cdr3_aa: CASSDADTGVLFF
cdr3_length: 14; d_call: TRBD1; v_call: TRBV29-1; j_call: TRBJ2-1; clone_size: .; cdr3_nt: TGCAGCGGATTGCCGGGACAGGGTGTGGATGAGCAGTGCTTT; cdr3_aa: CSGLPGQGVDEQCF
cdr3_length: 15; d_call: .; v_call: TRBV4-1; j_call: TRBJ2-7; clone_size: many; cdr3_nt: TGCGCCAGCAGCCAAGATAGAGGGCCGGGGAACGAGCAGTACTTC; cdr3_aa: CASSQDRGPGNEQYF
cdr3_length: 15; d_call: TRBD1; v_call: TRBV28; j_call: TRBJ2-7; clone_size: once; cdr3_nt: TGTGCCGGCAGTTCTCCGGGACAGGGAGCCCGCGAGCAGTACTTC; cdr3_aa: CAGSSPGQGAREQYF
cdr3_length: 19; d_call: TRBD2; v_call: TRBV4-1; j_call: TRBJ2-3; clone_size: many; cdr3_nt: TGCGCCAGCAGCCAAGGGGTTGGGACTAGCGGGAGTGGCACAGATACGCAGTATTTT; cdr3_aa: CASSQGVGTSGSGTDTQYF
cdr3_length: 11; d_call: .; v_call: TRBV14; j_call: TRBJ2-7; clone_size: few; cdr3_nt: TGTGCCAGCGGCCAAGGATACGAGCAGTACTTC; cdr3_aa: CASGQGYEQYF
cdr3_length: 13; d_call: TRBD1; v_call: TRBV10-1; j_call: TRBJ2-7; clone_size: many; cdr3_nt: TGCGCCAGCAGTGGGGGGACAGACTACGAGCAGTACTTC; cdr3_aa: CASSGGTDYEQYF
cdr3_length: 17; d_call: TRBD1; v_call: TRBV11-2; j_call: TRBJ2-7; clone_size: medium-sized; cdr3_nt: TGTGCCAGCAGCTCCCGGACAGGGGGCGCTAACAGACACGAGCAGTACTTC; cdr3_aa: CASSSRTGGANRHEQYF
cdr3_length: 15; d_call: .; v_call: TRBV7-8; j_call: TRBJ2-1; clone_size: many; cdr3_nt: TGTGCCAGCGGCCCTCCATCGAGCTCCTACAATGAGCAGTTCTTC; cdr3_aa: CASGPPSSSYNEQFF
cdr3_length: 16; d_call: .; v_call: TRBV11-2; j_call: TRBJ2-3; clone_size: .; cdr3_nt: TGTGCCAGCAACTTAGTAACGGGACACTTCACAGATACGCAGTATTTT; cdr3_aa: CASNLVTGHFTDTQYF
cdr3_length: 13; d_call: .; v_call: TRBV11-2; j_call: TRBJ2-7; clone_size: .; cdr3_nt: TGTGCCAGCAGCTCTATCAGAGCAGGCGAGCAGTACTTC; cdr3_aa: CASSSIRAGEQYF
cdr3_length: 15; d_call: .; v_call: TRBV11-2; j_call: TRBJ2-7; clone_size: .; cdr3_nt: TGTGCCAGCAGCCCAGGGCAGGGGACGACCTACGAGCGGTACTTC; cdr3_aa: CASSPGQGTTYERYF
cdr3_length: 14; d_call: TRBD1; v_call: TRBV2; j_call: TRBJ1-4; clone_size: few; cdr3_nt: TGTGCCAGCAGTGAAGTACAGGGGTTCGAAAAACTGTTTTTT; cdr3_aa: CASSEVQGFEKLFF
cdr3_length: 15; d_call: TRBD1; v_call: TRBV24-1; j_call: TRBJ2-2; clone_size: .; cdr3_nt: TGTGCCACCAGTGCCCGACAGGGGAACACCGGGGAGCTGTTTTTT; cdr3_aa: CATSARQGNTGELFF
cdr3_length: 12; d_call: .; v_call: TRBV7-9; j_call: TRBJ1-1; clone_size: .; cdr3_nt: TGTGCCAGCAGCTTAGAGCAAACTGAAGCTTTCTTT; cdr3_aa: CASSLEQTEAFF
cdr3_length: 13; d_call: TRBD1; v_call: TRBV5-1; j_call: TRBJ2-7; clone_size: .; cdr3_nt: TGCGCCAGCAGCTTGGGGACAGGAGGCGAGCAGTACTTC; cdr3_aa: CASSLGTGGEQYF
cdr3_length: 16; d_call: .; v_call: TRBV11-2; j_call: TRBJ2-1; clone_size: few; cdr3_nt: TGTGCCAGCAGCTTACCGATTGGGACGATAAAAAATGAGCAGCTCTTC; cdr3_aa: CASSLPIGTIKNEQLF
cdr3_length: 16; d_call: .; v_call: TRBV12-2; j_call: TRBJ2-1; clone_size: .; cdr3_nt: TGTGTAAGTCGCTTGGACACCCCCAACCGGTTCAATGAGCAGTTCTTC; cdr3_aa: CVSRLDTPNRFNEQFF
cdr3_length: 13; d_call: TRBD2; v_call: TRBV25-1; j_call: TRBJ2-1; clone_size: .; cdr3_nt: TGTGCCAGGAGTGATAGCGGGAGCAATGAGCAGTTCTTC; cdr3_aa: CARSDSGSNEQFF
cdr3_length: 10; d_call: .; v_call: TRBV29-1; j_call: TRBJ2-5; clone_size: once; cdr3_nt: TGCAACGTTGCCGGAGAGACCCAATACTTC; cdr3_aa: CNVAGETQYF
cdr3_length: 14; d_call: .; v_call: TRBV7-9; j_call: TRBJ1-3; clone_size: many; cdr3_nt: TGTGCCAGCAGCTTGGGGAGCTCTGGAAACACCATATATTTT; cdr3_aa: CASSLGSSGNTIYF
cdr3_length: 16; d_call: TRBD1; v_call: TRBV29-1; j_call: TRBJ2-3; clone_size: .; cdr3_nt: TGCAGCGTTGAACTCCGGGACAGGGGAGACGCAGATACGCAGTATTTT; cdr3_aa: CSVELRDRGDADTQYF
cdr3_length: 17; d_call: TRBD1; v_call: TRBV11-2; j_call: TRBJ1-1; clone_size: many; cdr3_nt: TGTGCCAGCAGTTCCGGACAGGGGGCTAGTTTAAACACTGAAGCTTTCTTT; cdr3_aa: CASSSGQGASLNTEAFF
cdr3_length: 12; d_call: .; v_call: TRBV5-4; j_call: TRBJ1-1; clone_size: many; cdr3_nt: TGTGCCAGCAGCTCGGAAGACACTGAAGCTTTCTTT; cdr3_aa: CASSSEDTEAFF
cdr3_length: 13; d_call: .; v_call: TRBV29-1; j_call: TRBJ2-5; clone_size: many; cdr3_nt: TGCAGCGTTGAAGGGGGACTTCAAGAGACCCAGTACTTC; cdr3_aa: CSVEGGLQETQYF
cdr3_length: 14; d_call: .; v_call: TRBV6-1; j_call: TRBJ1-5; clone_size: .; cdr3_nt: TGTGCCAGCAACCATGGTCCTAGCAATCAGCCCCAACATTTT; cdr3_aa: CASNHGPSNQPQHF
cdr3_length: 14; d_call: .; v_call: TRBV10-3; j_call: TRBJ2-7; clone_size: many; cdr3_nt: TGTGCCATCAGTGAGGGGAAGAATCCCTACGAGCAGTACTTC; cdr3_aa: CAISEGKNPYEQYF
cdr3_length: 13; d_call: .; v_call: TRBV6-1; j_call: TRBJ2-7; clone_size: .; cdr3_nt: TGTGCCAGCAATGAGTGGATCTCCTATGAGCAGTACTTC; cdr3_aa: CASNEWISYEQYF
cdr3_length: 14; d_call: TRBD1; v_call: TRBV12-3/TRBV12-4; j_call: TRBJ2-5; clone_size: many; cdr3_nt: TGTGCCAGCACCCGGACAGGGCTAGAGGAGACCCAGTACTTC; cdr3_aa: CASTRTGLEETQYF
cdr3_length: 15; d_call: TRBD1; v_call: TRBV10-3; j_call: TRBJ1-1; clone_size: many; cdr3_nt: TGTGCCATCACTAGAGGGACAGCCATGAACACTGAAGCTTTCTTT; cdr3_aa: CAITRGTAMNTEAFF
cdr3_length: 15; d_call: .; v_call: TRBV11-2; j_call: TRBJ2-5; clone_size: .; cdr3_nt: TGTGCCAGCAGATGGACCAGCGGGTACCAAGAGACCCACTACTTC; cdr3_aa: CASRWTSGYQETHYF
cdr3_length: 13; d_call: .; v_call: TRBV6-2/TRBV6-3; j_call: TRBJ1-1; clone_size: .; cdr3_nt: TGTGCCAGCACCCCGGACAATTCATCTGAAGCTTTCTTT; cdr3_aa: CASTPDNSSEAFF
cdr3_length: 16; d_call: TRBD2; v_call: TRBV28; j_call: TRBJ2-3; clone_size: .; cdr3_nt: TGTGCCAGCAGTCTCACTAGCGGGAGCTCCACAGATACGCAGTATTTT; cdr3_aa: CASSLTSGSSTDTQYF
cdr3_length: 15; d_call: .; v_call: TRBV20-1; j_call: TRBJ2-3; clone_size: .; cdr3_nt: TGCAGTGCTGGCGTTCGGGAGAAGGGCACAGATACGCAGTATTTT; cdr3_aa: CSAGVREKGTDTQYF
cdr3_length: 16; d_call: TRBD1; v_call: TRBV10-3; j_call: TRBJ2-2; clone_size: many; cdr3_nt: TGTGCCATCAGTTTTCCGGGACAGCTGTCACCCGGGGAGCTGTTTTTT; cdr3_aa: CAISFPGQLSPGELFF
cdr3_length: 17; d_call: .; v_call: TRBV7-2; j_call: TRBJ1-3; clone_size: .; cdr3_nt: TGTGCCAGCAGCTTAGATGGGTGGCTCTTCTCTGGAAACACCATATATTTT; cdr3_aa: CASSLDGWLFSGNTIYF
cdr3_length: 13; d_call: .; v_call: TRBV12-3/TRBV12-4; j_call: TRBJ2-5; clone_size: many; cdr3_nt: TGTGCCAGCAGTTTCGGAGCAGTCGGGACCCAGTACTTC; cdr3_aa: CASSFGAVGTQYF
cdr3_length: 15; d_call: .; v_call: TRBV4-1; j_call: TRBJ2-7; clone_size: .; cdr3_nt: TGTGCCAGCGGCCGTAACAGCGATACTACCTACGAGCAGTACTTC; cdr3_aa: CASGRNSDTTYEQYF
cdr3_length: 14; d_call: .; v_call: TRBV11-2; j_call: TRBJ1-2; clone_size: few; cdr3_nt: TGTGCCAACAGCTCCCGGAGGGGGGTGGATGGCTACACCTTC; cdr3_aa: CANSSRRGVDGYTF
cdr3_length: 15; d_call: TRBD1; v_call: TRBV6-4; j_call: TRBJ1-1; clone_size: .; cdr3_nt: TGTGCCAGCACTCGGACAGGGAGGCCCCTCACTGAAGCTTTCTTT; cdr3_aa: CASTRTGRPLTEAFF
cdr3_length: 11; d_call: .; v_call: TRBV29-1; j_call: TRBJ2-5; clone_size: once; cdr3_nt: TGCAGCCACGGGGTACACGAGACCCAGTACTTC; cdr3_aa: CSHGVHETQYF
cdr3_length: 15; d_call: .; v_call: TRBV6-5; j_call: TRBJ1-2; clone_size: .; cdr3_nt: TGTGCCAGCAGTTACTCGAATATGAGCCTAACGGGCTACACATTC; cdr3_aa: CASSYSNMSLTGYTF
cdr3_length: 16; d_call: .; v_call: TRBV6-5; j_call: TRBJ2-1; clone_size: many; cdr3_nt: TGTGCCAGCAGACAGGATGGGGGGCAAGGTGTCGGTGAGCAGTTCTTC; cdr3_aa: CASRQDGGQGVGEQFF
cdr3_length: 13; d_call: .; v_call: TRBV20-1; j_call: TRBJ1-2; clone_size: .; cdr3_nt: TGCAGTGCTCTACACCAATTGAGCTATGGCTACACCTTC; cdr3_aa: CSALHQLSYGYTF
cdr3_length: 12; d_call: .; v_call: TRBV20-1; j_call: TRBJ2-5; clone_size: .; cdr3_nt: TGCAGTGGTGGCCTTCAGGAAGAGACCCAGTACTTC; cdr3_aa: CSGGLQEETQYF
cdr3_length: 17; d_call: TRBD2; v_call: TRBV4-1; j_call: TRBJ2-1; clone_size: .; cdr3_nt: TGCGCCAGAAGCCAACCGTGGGGACTAGCTGACTACAATGAGCAGTTCTTC; cdr3_aa: CARSQPWGLADYNEQFF
cdr3_length: 15; d_call: TRBD2; v_call: TRBV6-5; j_call: TRBJ2-7; clone_size: once; cdr3_nt: TGTGTCAGCAGTCCTTCGGCGGGAGGCCCCTACGAGAAGTACTTC; cdr3_aa: CVSSPSAGGPYEKYF